Each of the 4 T cell receptor beta chains below was sequenced from the same sample in a study of shared clonotypes between healthy human individuals. The assay was immunoSEQ multiplex PCR, and TCRdb's table has in-frame clones only and misses some. Here the sample spans under 600,000 clones, around 95% being singletons. The sequenced material came from naive CD4+ T cells sorted from blood. Documented subset: CD45RA+ positively selected. The receptors were sampled from a woman between 25 and 40 years old in good health.

The gene calls are TRBV6-5 and TRBJ2-7; TRBD1 aligns across 7 bases. V shed 6 bases and J 2 bases; nucleotides not matched to a gene: 7. Germline-derived CDR1 and CDR2 are MNHEY and SVGAGI. This CDR3 has 14 residues. The CDR3 nucleotides read TGTGCCAGCAGGACGACAGGGCCGACCTACGAGCAGTACTTC. Translated: CASRTTGPTYEQYF.

The chain combines TRBV19 with TRBJ2-2; 14 nucleotides line up with TRBD2. Losses at the gene ends were 7 bases for V and 4 bases for J; bases not matched to a gene: 8. This CDR3 has 17 residues. The germline V gene encodes CDR1 LNHDA and CDR2 SQIVND (reference sequence). In DNA form, the CDR3 reads TGTGCCAGTACCCGGACTAGCGGGAGGCTTAGCACCGGGGAGCTGTTTTTT. It is translated as CASTRTSGRLSTGELFF.

The rearrangement links TRBV6-1 to TRBJ2-2; the match to TRBD1 covers 9 bases. CDR1 is MNHNS, CDR2 SASEGT, per germline. With V trimmed by 6 bases and J by 1 base, 3 bases remained unmatched. The CDR3 totals 15 residues. The CDR3 sequence: CASRLTGGNTGELFF. The CDR3 DNA follows: TGTGCCAGCAGACTGACAGGGGGGAACACCGGGGAGCTGTTTTTT.

This clone showed up just once. The gene calls are TRBV6-6 and TRBJ2-1, with D tentatively TRBD1 or TRBD2 (5 bases each). CDR1 and CDR2 from the germline V gene are MNHNY and SVGAGI (reference sequence). CDR3 length: 14 amino acids. V was clipped by 2 bases and J by 9 bases, with 14 bases between them. The DNA for the CDR3 is TGTGCCAGCAGTTACGGGGGTTCGGTCGGTGAGCAGTTCTTC. Protein sequence: CASSYGGSVGEQFF.